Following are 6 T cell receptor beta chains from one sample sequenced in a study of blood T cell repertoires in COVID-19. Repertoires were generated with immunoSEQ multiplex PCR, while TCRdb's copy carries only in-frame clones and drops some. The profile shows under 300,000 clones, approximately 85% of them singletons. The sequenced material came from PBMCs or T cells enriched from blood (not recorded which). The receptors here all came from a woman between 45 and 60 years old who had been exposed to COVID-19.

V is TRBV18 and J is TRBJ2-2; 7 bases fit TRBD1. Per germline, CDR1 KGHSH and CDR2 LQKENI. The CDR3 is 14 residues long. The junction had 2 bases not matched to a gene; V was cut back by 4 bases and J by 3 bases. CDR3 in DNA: TGTGCCAGCTCACGGGACAGCCACACCGGGGAGCTGTTTTTT. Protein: CASSRDSHTGELFF.

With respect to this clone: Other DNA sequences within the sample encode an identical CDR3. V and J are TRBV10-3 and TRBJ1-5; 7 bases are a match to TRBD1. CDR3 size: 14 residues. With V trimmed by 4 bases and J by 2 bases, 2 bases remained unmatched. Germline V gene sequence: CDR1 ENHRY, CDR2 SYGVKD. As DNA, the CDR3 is TGTGCCATCAGTGGTCAGGGGGGCAATCAGCCCCAGCATTTT. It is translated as CAISGQGGNQPQHF.

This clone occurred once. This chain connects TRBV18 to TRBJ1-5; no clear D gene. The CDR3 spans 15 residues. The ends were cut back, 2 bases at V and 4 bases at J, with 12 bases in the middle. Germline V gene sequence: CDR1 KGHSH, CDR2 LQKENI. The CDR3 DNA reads TGTGCCAGCTCACCATCCGTTAGCTCAAATCAGCCCCAGCATTTT. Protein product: CASSPSVSSNQPQHF.

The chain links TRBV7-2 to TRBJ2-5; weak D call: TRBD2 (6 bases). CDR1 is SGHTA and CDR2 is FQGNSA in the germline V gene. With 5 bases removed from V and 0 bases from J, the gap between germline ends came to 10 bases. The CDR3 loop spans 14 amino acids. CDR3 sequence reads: CASSGGLYQETQYF. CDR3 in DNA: TGTGCCAGCAGCGGGGGGTTGTACCAAGAGACCCAGTACTTC.

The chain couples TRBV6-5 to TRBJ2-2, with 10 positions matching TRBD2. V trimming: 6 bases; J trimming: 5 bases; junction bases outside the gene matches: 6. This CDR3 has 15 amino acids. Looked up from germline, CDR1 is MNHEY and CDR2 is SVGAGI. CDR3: CASRRLAGGTGELFF. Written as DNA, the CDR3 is TGTGCCAGCAGACGTTTAGCGGGGGGTACCGGGGAGCTGTTTTTT.

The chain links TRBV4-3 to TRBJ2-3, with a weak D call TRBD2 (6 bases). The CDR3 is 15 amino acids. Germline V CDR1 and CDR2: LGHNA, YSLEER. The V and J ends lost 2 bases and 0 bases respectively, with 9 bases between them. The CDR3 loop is CASSQSGLSTDTQYF. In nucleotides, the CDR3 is TGCGCCAGCAGCCAATCGGGACTTAGCACAGATACGCAGTATTTT.